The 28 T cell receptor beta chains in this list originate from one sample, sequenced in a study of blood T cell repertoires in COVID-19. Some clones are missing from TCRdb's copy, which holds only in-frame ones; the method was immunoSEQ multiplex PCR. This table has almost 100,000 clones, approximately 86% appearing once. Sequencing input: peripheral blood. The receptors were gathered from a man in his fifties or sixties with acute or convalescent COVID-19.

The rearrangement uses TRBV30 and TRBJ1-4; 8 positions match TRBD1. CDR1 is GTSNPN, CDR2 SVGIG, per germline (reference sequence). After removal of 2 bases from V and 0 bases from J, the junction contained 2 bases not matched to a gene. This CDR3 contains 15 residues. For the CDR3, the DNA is TGTGCCTGGAGTAAGACAGGGGCAACTAATGAAAAACTGTTTTTT. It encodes CAWSKTGATNEKLFF.

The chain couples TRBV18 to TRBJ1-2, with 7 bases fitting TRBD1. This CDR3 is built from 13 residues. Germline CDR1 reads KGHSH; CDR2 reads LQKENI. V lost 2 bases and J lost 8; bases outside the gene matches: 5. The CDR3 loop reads CASSPLPDRGYTF. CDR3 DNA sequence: TGTGCCAGCTCACCATTGCCGGACAGGGGCTACACCTTC.

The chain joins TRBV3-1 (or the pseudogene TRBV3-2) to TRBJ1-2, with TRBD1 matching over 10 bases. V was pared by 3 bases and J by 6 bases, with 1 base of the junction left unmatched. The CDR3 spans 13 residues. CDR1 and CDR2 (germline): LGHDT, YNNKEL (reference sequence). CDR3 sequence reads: CASSQGQGNGYTF. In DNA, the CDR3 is TGTGCCAGCAGCCAGGGACAGGGGAATGGCTACACCTTC.

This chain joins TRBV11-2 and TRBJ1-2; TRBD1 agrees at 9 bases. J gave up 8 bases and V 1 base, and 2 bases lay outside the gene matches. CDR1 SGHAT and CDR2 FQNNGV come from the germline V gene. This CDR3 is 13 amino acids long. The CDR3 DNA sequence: TGTGCCAGCAGCTTAGGGACAGGGGCCGGCTACACCTTC. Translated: CASSLGTGAGYTF.

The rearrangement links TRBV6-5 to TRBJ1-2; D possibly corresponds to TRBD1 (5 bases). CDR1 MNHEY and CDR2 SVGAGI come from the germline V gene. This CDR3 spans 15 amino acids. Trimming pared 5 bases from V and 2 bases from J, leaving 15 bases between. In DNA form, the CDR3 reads TGTGCCAGCAGTCATGGTTCGACAGCAAACTATGGCTACACCTTC. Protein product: CASSHGSTANYGYTF.

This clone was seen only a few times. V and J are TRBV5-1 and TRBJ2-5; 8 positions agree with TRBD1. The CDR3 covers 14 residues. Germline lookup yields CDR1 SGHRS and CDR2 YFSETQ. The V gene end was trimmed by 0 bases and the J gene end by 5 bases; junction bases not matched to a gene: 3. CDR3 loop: CASSLGTGMETQYF. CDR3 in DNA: TGCGCCAGCAGCTTGGGGACAGGGATGGAGACCCAGTACTTC. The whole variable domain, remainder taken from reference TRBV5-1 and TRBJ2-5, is KAGVTQTPRYLIKTRGQQVTLSCSPISGHRSVSWYQQTPGQGLQFLFEYFSETQRNKGNFPGRFSGRQFSNSRSEMNVSTLELGDSALYLCASSLGTGMETQYFGPGTRLLVL.

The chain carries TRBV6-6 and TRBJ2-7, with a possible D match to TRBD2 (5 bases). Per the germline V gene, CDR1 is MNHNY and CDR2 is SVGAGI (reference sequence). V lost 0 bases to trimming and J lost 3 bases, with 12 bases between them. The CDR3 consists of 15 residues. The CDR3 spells CASSYSQEGSYEQYF. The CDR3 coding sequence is TGTGCCAGCAGTTACTCGCAGGAAGGGAGCTACGAGCAGTACTTC.

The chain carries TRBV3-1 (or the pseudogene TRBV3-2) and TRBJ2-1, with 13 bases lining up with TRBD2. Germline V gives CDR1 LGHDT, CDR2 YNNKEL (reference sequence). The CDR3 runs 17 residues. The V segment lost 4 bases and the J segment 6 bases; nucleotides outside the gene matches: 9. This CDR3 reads CASSPPRTSGRANEQFF. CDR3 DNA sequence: TGTGCCAGCAGCCCCCCCCGCACTAGCGGGAGGGCCAATGAGCAGTTCTTC.

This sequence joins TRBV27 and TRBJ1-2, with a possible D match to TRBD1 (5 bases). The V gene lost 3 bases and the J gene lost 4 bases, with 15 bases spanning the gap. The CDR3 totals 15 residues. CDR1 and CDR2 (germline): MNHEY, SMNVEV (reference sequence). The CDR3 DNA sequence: TGTGCCAGCAGTTTTTGGGGAGGGGAGGCCTATGGCTACACCTTC. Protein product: CASSFWGGEAYGYTF.

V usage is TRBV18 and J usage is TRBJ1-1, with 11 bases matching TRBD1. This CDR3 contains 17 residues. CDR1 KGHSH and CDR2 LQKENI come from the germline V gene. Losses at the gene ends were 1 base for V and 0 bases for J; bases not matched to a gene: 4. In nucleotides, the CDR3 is TGTGCCAGCTCACCACGAGGGGACAGGGGGTTGAACACTGAAGCTTTCTTT. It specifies CASSPRGDRGLNTEAFF.

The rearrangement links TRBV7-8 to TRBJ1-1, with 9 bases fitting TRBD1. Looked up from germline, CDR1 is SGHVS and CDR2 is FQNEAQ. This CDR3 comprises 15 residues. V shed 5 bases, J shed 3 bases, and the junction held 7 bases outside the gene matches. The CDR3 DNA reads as TGTGCCAGCAGCCCGGGACAGGGATCGGACACTGAAGCTTTCTTT. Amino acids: CASSPGQGSDTEAFF.

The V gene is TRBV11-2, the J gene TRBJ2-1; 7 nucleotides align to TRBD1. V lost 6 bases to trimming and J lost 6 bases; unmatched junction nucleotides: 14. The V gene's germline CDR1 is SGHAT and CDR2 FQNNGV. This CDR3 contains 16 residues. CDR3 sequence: CASRRLGGRGSNEQFF. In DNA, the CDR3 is TGTGCCAGCAGGAGACTTGGCGGCAGGGGGAGCAATGAGCAGTTCTTC. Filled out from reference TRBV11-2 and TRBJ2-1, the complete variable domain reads EAGVAQSPRYKIIEKRQSVAFWCNPISGHATLYWYQQILGQGPKLLIQFQNNGVVDDSQLPKDRFSAERLKGVDSTLKIQPAKLEDSAVYLCASRRLGGRGSNEQFFGPGTRLTVL.

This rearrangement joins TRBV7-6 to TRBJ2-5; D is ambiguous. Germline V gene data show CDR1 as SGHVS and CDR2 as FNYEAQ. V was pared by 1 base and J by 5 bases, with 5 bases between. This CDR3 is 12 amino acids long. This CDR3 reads CASSLGRETQYF. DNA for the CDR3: TGTGCCAGCAGCTTAGGCCGGGAGACCCAGTACTTC.

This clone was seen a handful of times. The CDR3 DNA sequence: TGCGCCAGCAGCTTTACGATCGGGAGTCCATACAATGAGCAGTTCTTC. Translating it yields CASSFTIGSPYNEQFF. The rearrangement joins TRBV5-1 to TRBJ2-1; possible D gene TRBD2, 6 bases. From germline, CDR1 is SGHRS and CDR2 YFSETQ. CDR3 size: 16 residues. V was clipped by 2 bases and J by 4 bases, with 16 bases between them.

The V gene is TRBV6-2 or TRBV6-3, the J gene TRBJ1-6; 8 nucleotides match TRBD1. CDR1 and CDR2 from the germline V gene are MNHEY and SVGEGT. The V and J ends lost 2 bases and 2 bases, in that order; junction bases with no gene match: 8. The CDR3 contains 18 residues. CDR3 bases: TGTGCCAGCAGTTACGAATGGCAGGGGGCCGCCTATAATTCACCCCTCCACTTT. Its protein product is CASSYEWQGAAYNSPLHF.

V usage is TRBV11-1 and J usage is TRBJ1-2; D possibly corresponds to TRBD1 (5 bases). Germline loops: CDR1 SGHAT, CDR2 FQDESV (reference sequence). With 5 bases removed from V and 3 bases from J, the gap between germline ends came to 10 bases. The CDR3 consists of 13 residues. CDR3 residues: CASSRGTYYGYTF. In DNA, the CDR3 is TGTGCCAGCAGCCGCGGGACTTACTATGGCTACACCTTC.

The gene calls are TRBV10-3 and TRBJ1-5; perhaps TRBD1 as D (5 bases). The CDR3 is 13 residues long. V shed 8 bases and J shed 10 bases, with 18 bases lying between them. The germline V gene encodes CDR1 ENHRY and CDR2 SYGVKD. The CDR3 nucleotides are TGTGCCATCGGGGGAATAGGGGAGGGCCCCCAGCATTTT. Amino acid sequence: CAIGGIGEGPQHF.

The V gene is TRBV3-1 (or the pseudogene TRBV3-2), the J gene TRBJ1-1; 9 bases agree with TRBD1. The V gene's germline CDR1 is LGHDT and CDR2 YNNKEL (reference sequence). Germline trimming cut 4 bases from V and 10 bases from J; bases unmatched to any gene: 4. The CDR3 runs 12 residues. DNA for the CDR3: TGTGCCAGCAGCCCGCCGGACAGGGGAGCTTTCTTT. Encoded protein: CASSPPDRGAFF.

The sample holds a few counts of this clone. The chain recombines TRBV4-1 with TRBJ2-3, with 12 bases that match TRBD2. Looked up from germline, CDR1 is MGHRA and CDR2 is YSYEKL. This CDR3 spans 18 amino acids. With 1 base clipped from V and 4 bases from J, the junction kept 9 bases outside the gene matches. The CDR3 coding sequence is TGCGCCAGCAGCCAAGGACCTACTAGCGGGAGGAGATCAGATACGCAGTATTTT. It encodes CASSQGPTSGRRSDTQYF.

The CDR3 nucleotides read TGTGCCAGCAGTCCGACGAGGGGAGGCGGTGAGCAGTTCTTC. This codes for CASSPTRGGGEQFF. The chain carries TRBV27 and TRBJ2-1, with a tentative D call TRBD2 (6 bases). V lost 5 bases and J 9 bases, leaving 17 bases between the germline ends. CDR1 is MNHEY, CDR2 SMNVEV, per germline (reference sequence). The CDR3 is made up of 14 amino acids.

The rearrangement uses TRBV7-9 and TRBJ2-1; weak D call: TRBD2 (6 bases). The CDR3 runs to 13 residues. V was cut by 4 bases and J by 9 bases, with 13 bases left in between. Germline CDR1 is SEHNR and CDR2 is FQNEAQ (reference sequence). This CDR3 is CASSWRAWGEQFF. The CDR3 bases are TGTGCCAGCAGCTGGAGGGCTTGGGGTGAGCAGTTCTTC.

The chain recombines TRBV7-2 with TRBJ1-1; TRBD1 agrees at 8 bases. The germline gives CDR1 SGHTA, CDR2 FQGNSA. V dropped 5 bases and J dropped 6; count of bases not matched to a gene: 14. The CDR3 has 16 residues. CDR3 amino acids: CASSHRQGRGIPEAFF. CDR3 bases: TGTGCCAGCAGCCATAGACAGGGGAGGGGAATACCTGAAGCTTTCTTT.

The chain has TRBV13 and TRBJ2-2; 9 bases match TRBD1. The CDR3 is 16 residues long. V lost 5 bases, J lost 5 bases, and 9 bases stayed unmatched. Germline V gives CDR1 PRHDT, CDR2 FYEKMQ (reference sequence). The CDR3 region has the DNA TGTGCCAGCAGCCGTGCCGGGACAGGGTTAACCGGGGAGCTGTTTTTT. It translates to CASSRAGTGLTGELFF. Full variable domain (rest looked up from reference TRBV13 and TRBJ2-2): AAGVIQSPRHLIKEKRETATLKCYPIPRHDTVYWYQQGPGQDPQFLISFYEKMQSDKGSIPDRFSAQQFSDYHSELNMSSLELGDSALYFCASSRAGTGLTGELFFGEGSRLTVL.

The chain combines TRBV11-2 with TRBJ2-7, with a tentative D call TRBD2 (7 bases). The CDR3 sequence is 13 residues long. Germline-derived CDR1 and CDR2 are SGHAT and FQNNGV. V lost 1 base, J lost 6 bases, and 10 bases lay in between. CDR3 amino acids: CASSLGGGGEQYF. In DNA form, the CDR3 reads TGTGCCAGCAGCTTAGGAGGGGGGGGCGAGCAGTACTTC.

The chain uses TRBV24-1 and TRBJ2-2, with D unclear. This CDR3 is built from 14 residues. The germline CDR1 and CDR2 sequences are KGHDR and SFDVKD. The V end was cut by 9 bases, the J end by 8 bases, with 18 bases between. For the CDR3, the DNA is TGTGCCACCGCCCCTTCCTACCTAAGAGGGGAGCTGTTTTTT. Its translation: CATAPSYLRGELFF.

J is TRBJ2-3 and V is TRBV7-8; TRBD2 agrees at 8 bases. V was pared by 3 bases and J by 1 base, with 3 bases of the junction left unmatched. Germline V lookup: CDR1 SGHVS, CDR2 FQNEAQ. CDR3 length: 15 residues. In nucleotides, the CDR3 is TGTGCCAGCAGCTTTCTGACTAGCGGCACAGATACGCAGTATTTT. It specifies CASSFLTSGTDTQYF.

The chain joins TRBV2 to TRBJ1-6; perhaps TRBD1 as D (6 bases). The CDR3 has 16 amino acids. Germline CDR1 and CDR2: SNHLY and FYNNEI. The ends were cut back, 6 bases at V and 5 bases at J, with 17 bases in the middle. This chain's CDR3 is CASSHLGGTNNSPLHF. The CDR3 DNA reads TGTGCCAGCAGCCACCTAGGGGGGACTAATAATTCACCCCTCCACTTT.

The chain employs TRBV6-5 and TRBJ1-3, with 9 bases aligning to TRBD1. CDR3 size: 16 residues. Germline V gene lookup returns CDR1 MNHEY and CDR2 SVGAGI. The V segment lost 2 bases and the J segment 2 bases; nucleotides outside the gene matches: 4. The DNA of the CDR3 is TGTGCCAGCAGTTACGGACAGGGGAGGACTGGAAACACCATATATTTT. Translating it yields CASSYGQGRTGNTIYF.